These 20 T cell receptor beta chains originate from one sample sequenced in a study of blood T cell repertoires in COVID-19 (dated by TCRdb to 2020 to 2022). Library method: the immunoSEQ multiplex PCR assay. TCRdb took over this immuneACCESS table, retaining in-frame rearrangements with V and J assigned. Such tables are incomplete; in checked studies, under half of the missing clones stem from an unresolved V gene, and the remainder is unexplained. The sample has about 210,000 clones on record, around 82% of them singletons. The ten largest clonotypes hold roughly 12% of the sample. Specimen: peripheral blood. These TCRs come from a woman in her 40s with acute or convalescent COVID-19.

The chain's CDR3 is CASMTPSPETEQYF. The CDR3 bases are TGTGCCAGCATGACTCCTAGCCCTGAAACCGAGCAGTACTTC. The chain is built from TRBV6-6 and TRBJ2-7; the D gene is possibly TRBD2 (5 bases). Trimming took 7 bases from V and 6 from J, leaving 19 bases between them. Germline V gene lookup returns CDR1 MNHNY and CDR2 SVGAGI (reference sequence). The length of the CDR3 is 14 residues.

This chain connects TRBV24-1 to TRBJ2-2; tentatively, D is TRBD1 (6 bases). Germline V lookup: CDR1 KGHDR, CDR2 SFDVKD. Trimming pared 5 bases from V and 3 bases from J, leaving 18 bases between. The CDR3 has 17 residues. The CDR3 DNA is TGTGCCACCAGTGGCCCGGGACAAAGTGTTTACACCGGGGAGCTGTTTTTT. Its translation is CATSGPGQSVYTGELFF.

This chain connects TRBV5-5 to TRBJ1-1; D is unclear. There are 13 residues in the CDR3. In germline, CDR1 is SGHKS, CDR2 YYEKEE (reference sequence). V was cut by 6 bases and J by 4 bases, with 13 bases left in between. The CDR3 DNA follows: TGTGCCAGCAACCCTACGGTAGCCACTGAAGCTTTCTTT. Translation: CASNPTVATEAFF.

The chain carries TRBV2 and TRBJ2-7; D is perhaps TRBD2 (6 bases). The ends were cut back, 6 bases at V and 2 bases at J, with 11 bases in the middle. The CDR3 spans 13 residues. Germline V lookup: CDR1 SNHLY, CDR2 FYNNEI. The chain's CDR3 is CASRPAGTYEQYF. The CDR3 DNA follows: TGTGCCAGCAGGCCAGCGGGTACCTACGAGCAGTACTTC.

The chain couples TRBV10-1 to TRBJ1-1; TRBD1 agrees at 8 bases. The germline gives CDR1 WNHNN, CDR2 SYGVQD (reference sequence). After removal of 8 bases from V and 4 bases from J, the junction contained 21 bases not matched to a gene. This CDR3 is 18 amino acids long. CDR3 nucleotides: TGCGCCAGCCCTTCAAAAAGATCGCAGGGGGCGGATTGCACTGAAGCTTTCTTT. This encodes CASPSKRSQGADCTEAFF.

This sequence joins TRBV5-1 and TRBJ2-1, with D possibly being TRBD2 (5 bases). The germline CDR1 and CDR2 sequences are SGHRS and YFSETQ. The germline V and J ends were trimmed by 4 bases and 8 bases, with 10 bases remaining between them. The CDR3 contains 12 residues. The CDR3 DNA is TGCGCCAGCAGCGGGAGTTTCGATGAGCAGTTCTTC. Protein sequence: CASSGSFDEQFF.

This sequence joins TRBV20-1 and TRBJ2-3; D remains unclear. This CDR3 comprises 9 residues. CDR1 and CDR2 (germline): DFQATT, SNEGSKA (reference sequence). The CDR3 reads CSPGDTQYF. CDR3 nucleotides: TGCAGCCCCGGGGATACGCAGTATTTT.

This sequence joins TRBV5-8 and TRBJ1-3; D uncertain. V shed 0 bases and J shed 0 bases, with 10 bases lying between them. Germline V CDR1 and CDR2: SGHTS, YDEGEE. The CDR3 is made up of 16 amino acids. The CDR3 DNA sequence: TGTGCCAGCAGCTTGGGGAGGGAACTCTCTGGAAACACCATATATTTT. Its translation is CASSLGRELSGNTIYF.

This chain joins TRBV18 and TRBJ1-5; 8 bases agree with TRBD1. CDR1 is KGHSH and CDR2 is LQKENI in the germline V gene. The V segment lost 3 bases and the J segment 1 base; nucleotides outside the gene matches: 11. The CDR3 runs 18 residues. CDR3 region: CASSPQGPGTGSNQPQHF. CDR3 in DNA: TGTGCCAGCTCACCCCAGGGGCCTGGGACAGGCAGCAATCAGCCCCAGCATTTT.

This chain connects TRBV6-5 to TRBJ2-2; D might be TRBD1 (6 bases). V dropped 6 bases and J dropped 3 bases, with 11 bases sitting between them. CDR1 is MNHEY and CDR2 is SVGAGI in the germline V gene. The CDR3 spans 14 residues. The CDR3 DNA follows: TGTGCCAGCAGGGACAGACAGTACACCGGGGAGCTGTTTTTT. It codes for CASRDRQYTGELFF.

This clone showed up just once. The chain joins TRBV3-1 (or the pseudogene TRBV3-2) to TRBJ2-3, with D unclear. Looked up from germline, CDR1 is LGHDT and CDR2 is YNNKEL (reference sequence). Trimming removed 5 bases at V and 1 base at J, with 10 bases between. The CDR3 length is 14 residues. Written as DNA, the CDR3 is TGTGCCAGCAGCTATCTAGAGGGCACAGATACGCAGTATTTT. Amino acid sequence: CASSYLEGTDTQYF.

The V call is TRBV11-2, the J call TRBJ1-1, with 7 bases lining up with TRBD1. The junction had 2 bases not matched to a gene; V was cut back by 3 bases and J by 1 base. The CDR3 extends over 14 amino acids. Germline lookup yields CDR1 SGHAT and CDR2 FQNNGV. CDR3 DNA: TGTGCCAGCAGCTTCTACAGGGGGAACACTGAAGCTTTCTTT. As protein: CASSFYRGNTEAFF.

The J gene is TRBJ1-3, the V gene TRBV12-5; the D is unclear. The CDR3 covers 15 residues. Germline V gene lookup returns CDR1 LGHNT and CDR2 FRNRAP. Trimming stripped 2 bases from V and 0 bases from J, with 8 bases between. The CDR3 region is CASGLYRVSGNTIYF. DNA for the CDR3: TGTGCTAGTGGTTTGTACCGGGTCTCTGGAAACACCATATATTTT.

The rearrangement joins TRBV11-2 to TRBJ2-7; D may be TRBD2 (5 bases). Deletions cut 3 bases from V and 6 bases from J, with 12 bases between. The CDR3 contains 13 residues. CDR1 SGHAT and CDR2 FQNNGV come from the germline V gene. The CDR3 DNA sequence: TGTGCCAGCAGCTTGATTGAGGGCTCCGAGCAGTACTTC. Its protein product is CASSLIEGSEQYF.

The V and J genes are TRBV13 and TRBJ2-2, with 12 nucleotides matching TRBD1. This CDR3 region has 16 residues. The germline V gene has CDR1 PRHDT and CDR2 FYEKMQ (reference sequence). The ends lost 5 bases at V and 6 bases at J; junction bases unmatched: 7. The CDR3 DNA reads TGTGCCAGCAGCCTGGGGACAGGGGGCGCGGCCGGGGAGCTGTTTTTT. Protein sequence: CASSLGTGGAAGELFF.

The chain links TRBV7-3 to TRBJ1-1; D unclear. Germline V gives CDR1 SGHTA, CDR2 FQGTGA. V was pared by 2 bases and J by 0 bases, with 13 bases between. The CDR3 is 16 residues long. CDR3 region: CASSLLQISLNTEAFF. As DNA, the CDR3 is TGTGCCAGCAGCTTATTACAGATTTCCTTGAACACTGAAGCTTTCTTT.

The rearrangement uses TRBV10-3 and TRBJ1-3; D gene uncertain. The V end was cut by 11 bases, the J end by 0 bases, with 8 bases between. CDR1 ENHRY and CDR2 SYGVKD come from the germline V gene. The CDR3 is 12 residues long. The CDR3 region has the DNA TGTGCCGGCGGGTCCTCTGGAAACACCATATATTTT. Translating it yields CAGGSSGNTIYF.

The chain carries TRBV7-9 and TRBJ2-5; 7 nucleotides align to TRBD1. Trimming took 1 base from V and 5 from J; bases not matched to a gene: 1. The CDR3 contains 13 residues. From germline, CDR1 is SEHNR and CDR2 FQNEAQ (reference sequence). In DNA, the CDR3 is TGTGCCAGCAGCTTAGTCAGGGGGGAGACCCAGTACTTC. This translates into CASSLVRGETQYF.

In regard to this clone: Other DNA sequences in the sample encode the same CDR3. The rearrangement links TRBV18 to TRBJ1-2; D unclear. The CDR3 loop spans 13 amino acids. Trimming shortened V by 2 bases and J by 4 bases, and 8 bases separated the two germline ends. The germline V gene encodes CDR1 KGHSH and CDR2 LQKENI. The CDR3 loop reads CASSPDTTYGYTF. The DNA for the CDR3 is TGTGCCAGCTCACCAGACACCACCTATGGCTACACCTTC.

The V and J genes are TRBV24-1 and TRBJ2-1; TRBD1 matches 8 bases. The V segment lost 0 bases and the J segment 7 bases; nucleotides outside the gene matches: 7. CDR3 length: 16 amino acids. Germline V CDR1 and CDR2: KGHDR, SFDVKD. CDR3 DNA sequence: TGTGCCACCAGTGATTTGCAGGGGGCGAATAGAAATGAGCAGTTCTTC. It codes for CATSDLQGANRNEQFF.